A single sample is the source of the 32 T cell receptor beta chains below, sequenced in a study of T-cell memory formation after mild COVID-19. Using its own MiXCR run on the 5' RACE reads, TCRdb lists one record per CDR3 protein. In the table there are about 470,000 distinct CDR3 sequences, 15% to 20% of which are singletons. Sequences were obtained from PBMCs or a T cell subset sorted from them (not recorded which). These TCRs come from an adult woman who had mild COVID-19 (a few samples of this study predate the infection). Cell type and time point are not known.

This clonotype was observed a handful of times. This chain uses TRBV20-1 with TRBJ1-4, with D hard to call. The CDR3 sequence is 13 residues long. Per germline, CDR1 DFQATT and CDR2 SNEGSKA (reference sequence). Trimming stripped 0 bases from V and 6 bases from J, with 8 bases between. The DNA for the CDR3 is TGCAGTGCTAGAGAAAGCTTTGATGAAAAACTGTTTTTT. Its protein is CSARESFDEKLFF.

As DNA, the CDR3 is TGCAGTGCTCCCGGTTCTTCCGCAGATACGCAGTATTTT. Translated, it gives CSAPGSSADTQYF. This rearrangement joins TRBV20-1 to TRBJ2-3; D call uncertain. V gave up 5 bases and J gave up 4 bases, with 13 bases separating them. Germline CDR1 reads DFQATT; CDR2 reads SNEGSKA (reference sequence). This CDR3 region has 13 residues.

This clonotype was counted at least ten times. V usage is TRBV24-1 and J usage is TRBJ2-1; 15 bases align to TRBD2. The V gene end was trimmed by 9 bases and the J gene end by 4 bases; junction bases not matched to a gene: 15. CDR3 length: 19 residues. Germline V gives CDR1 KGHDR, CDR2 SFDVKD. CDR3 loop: CATGGGTRTSGRGYNEQFF. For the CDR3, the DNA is TGTGCCACCGGTGGAGGGACGAGGACTAGCGGGAGGGGTTACAATGAGCAGTTCTTC.

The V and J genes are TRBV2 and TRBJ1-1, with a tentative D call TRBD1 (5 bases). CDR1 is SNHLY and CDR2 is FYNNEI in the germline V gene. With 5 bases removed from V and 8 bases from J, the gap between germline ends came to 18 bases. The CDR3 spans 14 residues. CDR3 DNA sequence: TGTGCCAGCAGTAGAGTCCCGGGACGCGTAGAAGCTTTCTTT. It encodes CASSRVPGRVEAFF.

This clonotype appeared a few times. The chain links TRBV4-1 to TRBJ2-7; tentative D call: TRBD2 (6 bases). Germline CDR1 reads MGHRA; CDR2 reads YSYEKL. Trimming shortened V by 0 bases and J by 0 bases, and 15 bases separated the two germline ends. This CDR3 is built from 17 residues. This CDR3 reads CASSQDIRGTFSYEQYF. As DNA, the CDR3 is TGCGCCAGCAGCCAAGATATTCGCGGGACTTTCTCCTACGAGCAGTACTTC.

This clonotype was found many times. CDR3: CASSLSGGSSTDTQYF. The CDR3, as DNA: TGTGCCAGCAGTTTATCGGGGGGCTCTAGCACAGATACGCAGTATTTT. The rearrangement uses TRBV12-3 or TRBV12-4 and TRBJ2-3; D is possibly TRBD2 (7 bases). V lost 2 bases, J lost 0 bases, and 12 bases lay in between. This CDR3 comprises 16 residues.

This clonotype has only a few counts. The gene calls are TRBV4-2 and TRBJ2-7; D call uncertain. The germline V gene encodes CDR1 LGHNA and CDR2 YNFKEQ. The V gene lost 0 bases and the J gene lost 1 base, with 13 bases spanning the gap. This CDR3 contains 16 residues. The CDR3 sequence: CASSQDTRGFSYEQYF. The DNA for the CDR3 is TGTGCCAGCAGCCAAGATACTCGTGGGTTTTCCTACGAGCAGTACTTC.

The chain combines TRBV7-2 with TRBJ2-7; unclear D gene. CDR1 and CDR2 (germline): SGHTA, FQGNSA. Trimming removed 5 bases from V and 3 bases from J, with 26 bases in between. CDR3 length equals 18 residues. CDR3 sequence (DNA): TGTGCCAGCAGCAAATACCTCCCTTCGGCGGAGTGGGGCTACGAGCAGTACTTC. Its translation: CASSKYLPSAEWGYEQYF.

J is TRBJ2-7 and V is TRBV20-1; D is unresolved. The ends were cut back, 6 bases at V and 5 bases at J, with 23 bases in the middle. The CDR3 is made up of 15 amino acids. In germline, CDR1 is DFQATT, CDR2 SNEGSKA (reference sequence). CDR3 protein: CSALPGSPLADEQYF. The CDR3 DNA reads TGCAGTGCCCTCCCTGGAAGTCCACTGGCCGACGAGCAGTACTTC.

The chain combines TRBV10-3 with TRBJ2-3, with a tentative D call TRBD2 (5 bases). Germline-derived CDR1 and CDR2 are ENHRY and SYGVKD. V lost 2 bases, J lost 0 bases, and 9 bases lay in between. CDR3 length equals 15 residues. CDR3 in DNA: TGTGCCATCAGTGAGGGAGGCGGGAGCACAGATACGCAGTATTTT. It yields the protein CAISEGGGSTDTQYF.

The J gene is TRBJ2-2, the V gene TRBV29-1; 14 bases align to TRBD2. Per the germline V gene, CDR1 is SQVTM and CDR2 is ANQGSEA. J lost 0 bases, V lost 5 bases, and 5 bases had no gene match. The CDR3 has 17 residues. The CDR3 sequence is CSVLRLAGGPNTGELFF. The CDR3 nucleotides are TGCAGCGTTCTTCGACTAGCGGGAGGGCCGAACACCGGGGAGCTGTTTTTT.

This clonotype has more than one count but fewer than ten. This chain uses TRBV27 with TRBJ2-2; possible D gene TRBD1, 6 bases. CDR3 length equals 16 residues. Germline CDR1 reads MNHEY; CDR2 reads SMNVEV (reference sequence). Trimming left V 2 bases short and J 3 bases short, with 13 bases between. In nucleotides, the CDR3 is TGTGCCAGCAGTTTAACAGGGCAAACCTACACCGGGGAGCTGTTTTTT. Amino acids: CASSLTGQTYTGELFF.

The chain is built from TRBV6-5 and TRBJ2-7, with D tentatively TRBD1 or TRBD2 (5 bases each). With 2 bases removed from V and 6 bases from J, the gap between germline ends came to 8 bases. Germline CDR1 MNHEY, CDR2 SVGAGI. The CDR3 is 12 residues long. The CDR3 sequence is CASSYEGREQYF. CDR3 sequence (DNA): TGTGCCAGCAGTTACGAGGGGCGCGAGCAGTACTTC.

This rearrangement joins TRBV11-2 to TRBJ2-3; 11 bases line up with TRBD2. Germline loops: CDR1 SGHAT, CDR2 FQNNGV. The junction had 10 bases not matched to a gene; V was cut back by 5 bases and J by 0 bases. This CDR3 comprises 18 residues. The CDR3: CASSIFLGLAESTDTQYF. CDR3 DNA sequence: TGTGCCAGCAGCATATTTCTGGGACTAGCGGAAAGCACAGATACGCAGTATTTT.

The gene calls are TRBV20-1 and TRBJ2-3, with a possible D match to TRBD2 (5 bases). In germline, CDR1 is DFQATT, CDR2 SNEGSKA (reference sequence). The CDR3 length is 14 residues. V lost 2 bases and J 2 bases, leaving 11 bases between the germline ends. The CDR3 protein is CSARPLGNTDTQYF. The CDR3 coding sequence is TGCAGTGCTAGACCCCTCGGGAACACAGATACGCAGTATTTT.

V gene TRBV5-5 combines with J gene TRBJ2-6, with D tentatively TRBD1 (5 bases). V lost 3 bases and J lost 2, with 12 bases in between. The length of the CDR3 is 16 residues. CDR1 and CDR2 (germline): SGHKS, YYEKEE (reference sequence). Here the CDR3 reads CASSWYSGTGANVLTF. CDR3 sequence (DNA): TGTGCCAGCAGCTGGTACTCAGGGACTGGGGCCAACGTCCTGACTTTC.

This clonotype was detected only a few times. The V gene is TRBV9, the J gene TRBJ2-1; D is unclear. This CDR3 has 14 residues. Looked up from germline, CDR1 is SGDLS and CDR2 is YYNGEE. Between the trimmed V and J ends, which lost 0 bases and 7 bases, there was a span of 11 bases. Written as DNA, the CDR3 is TGTGCCAGCAGCGTAGCGACATTGGGGAATGAGCAGTTCTTC. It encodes CASSVATLGNEQFF.

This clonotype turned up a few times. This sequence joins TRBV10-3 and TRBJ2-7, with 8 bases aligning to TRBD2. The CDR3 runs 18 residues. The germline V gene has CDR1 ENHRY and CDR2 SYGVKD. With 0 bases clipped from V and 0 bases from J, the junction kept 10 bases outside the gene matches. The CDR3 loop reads CAISESGAGRGASYEQYF. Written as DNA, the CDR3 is TGTGCCATCAGTGAGTCGGGTGCCGGGAGGGGGGCCTCCTACGAGCAGTACTTC.

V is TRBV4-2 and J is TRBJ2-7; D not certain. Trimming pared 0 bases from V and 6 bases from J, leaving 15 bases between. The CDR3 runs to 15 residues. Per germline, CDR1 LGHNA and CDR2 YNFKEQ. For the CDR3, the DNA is TGTGCCAGCAGCCAAGATCCTGGTTCCTTCGCCGAGCAGTACTTC. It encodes CASSQDPGSFAEQYF.

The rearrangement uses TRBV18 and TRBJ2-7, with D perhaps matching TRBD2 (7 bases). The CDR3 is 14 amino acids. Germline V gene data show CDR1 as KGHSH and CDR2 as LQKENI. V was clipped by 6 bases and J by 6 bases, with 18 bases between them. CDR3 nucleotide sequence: TGTGCCAGCTCCAGCGTAGGGGGGGTCATCGAGCAGTACTTC. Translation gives CASSSVGGVIEQYF.

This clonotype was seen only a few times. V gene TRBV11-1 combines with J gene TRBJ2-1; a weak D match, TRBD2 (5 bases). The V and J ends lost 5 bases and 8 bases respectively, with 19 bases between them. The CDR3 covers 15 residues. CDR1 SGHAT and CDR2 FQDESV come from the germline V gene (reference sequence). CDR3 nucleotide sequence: TGTGCCAGCAGCCCCCTAGCTTCACCCGGCGATGAGCAGTTCTTC. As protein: CASSPLASPGDEQFF.

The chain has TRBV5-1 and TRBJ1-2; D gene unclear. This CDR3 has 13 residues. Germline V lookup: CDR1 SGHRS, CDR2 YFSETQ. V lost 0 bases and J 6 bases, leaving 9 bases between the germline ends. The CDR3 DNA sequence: TGCGCCAGCAGCTTGGGACTTGCAGATGGCTACACCTTC. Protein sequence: CASSLGLADGYTF.

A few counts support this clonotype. The CDR3 sequence: CSATTGAAYNEQFF. The CDR3 DNA sequence: TGCAGTGCTACGACAGGGGCCGCCTACAATGAGCAGTTCTTC. V usage is TRBV20-1 and J usage is TRBJ2-1; 8 nucleotides line up with TRBD1. From germline, CDR1 is DFQATT and CDR2 SNEGSKA (reference sequence). J gave up 2 bases and V 4 bases, and 4 bases lay outside the gene matches. The CDR3 spans 14 residues.

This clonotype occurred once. The CDR3 nucleotides are TGTGCCAGCAGTGAGGGCCTTGGGAGCACTGAAGCTTTCTTT. This gives the protein CASSEGLGSTEAFF. The rearrangement links TRBV25-1 to TRBJ1-1; no clear D. Germline CDR1 and CDR2: MGHDK and SYGVNS. CDR3 size: 14 residues. Trimming cost V 3 bases and J 4 bases, with 12 bases left between them.

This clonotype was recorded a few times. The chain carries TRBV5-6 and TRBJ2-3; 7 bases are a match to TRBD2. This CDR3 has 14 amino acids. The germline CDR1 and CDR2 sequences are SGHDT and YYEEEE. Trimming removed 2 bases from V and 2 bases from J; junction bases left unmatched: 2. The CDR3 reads CASSFGGYTDTQYF. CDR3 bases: TGTGCCAGCAGCTTCGGGGGGTACACAGATACGCAGTATTTT.

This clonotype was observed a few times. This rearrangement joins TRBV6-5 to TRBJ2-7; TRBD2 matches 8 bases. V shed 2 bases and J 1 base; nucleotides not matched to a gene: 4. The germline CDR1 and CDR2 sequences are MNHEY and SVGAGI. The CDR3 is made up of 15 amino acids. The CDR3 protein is CASSYVRGDSYEQYF. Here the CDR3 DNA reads TGTGCCAGCAGTTACGTGCGGGGGGATTCCTACGAGCAGTACTTC.

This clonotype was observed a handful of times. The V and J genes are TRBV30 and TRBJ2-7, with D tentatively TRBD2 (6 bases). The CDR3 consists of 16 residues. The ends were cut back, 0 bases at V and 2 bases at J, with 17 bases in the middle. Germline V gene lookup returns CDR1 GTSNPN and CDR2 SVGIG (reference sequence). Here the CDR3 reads CAWSVPTGRVPYEQYF. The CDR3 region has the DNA TGTGCCTGGAGTGTACCGACCGGGAGAGTGCCCTACGAGCAGTACTTC.

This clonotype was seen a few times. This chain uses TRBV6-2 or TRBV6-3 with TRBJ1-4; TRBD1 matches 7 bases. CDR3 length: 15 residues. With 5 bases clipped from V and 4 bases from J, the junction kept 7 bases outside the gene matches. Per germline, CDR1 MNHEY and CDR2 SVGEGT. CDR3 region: CASSHRTGLNEKLFF. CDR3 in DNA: TGTGCCAGCAGTCACCGGACAGGACTTAATGAAAAACTGTTTTTT.

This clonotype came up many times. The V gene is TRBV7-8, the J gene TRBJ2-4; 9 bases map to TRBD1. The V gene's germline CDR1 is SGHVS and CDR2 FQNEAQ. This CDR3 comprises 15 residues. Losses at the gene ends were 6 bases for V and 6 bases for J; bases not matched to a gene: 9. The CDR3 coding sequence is TGTGCCAGCAGTTCTAACAGGGGGCCTATAAACATTCAGTACTTC. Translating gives CASSSNRGPINIQYF.

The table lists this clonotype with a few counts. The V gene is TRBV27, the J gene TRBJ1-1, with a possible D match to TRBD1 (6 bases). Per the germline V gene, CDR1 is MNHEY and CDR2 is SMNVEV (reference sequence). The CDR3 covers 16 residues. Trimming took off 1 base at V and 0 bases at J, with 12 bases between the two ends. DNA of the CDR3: TGTGCCAGCAGTTTATACGTGGCAGGGGTGAACACTGAAGCTTTCTTT. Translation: CASSLYVAGVNTEAFF.

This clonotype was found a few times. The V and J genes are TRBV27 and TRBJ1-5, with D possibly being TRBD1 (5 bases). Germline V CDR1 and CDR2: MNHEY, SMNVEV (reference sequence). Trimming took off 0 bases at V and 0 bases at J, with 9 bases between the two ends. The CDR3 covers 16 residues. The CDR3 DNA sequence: TGTGCCAGCAGTTTATCGGGGGGGTATAGCAATCAGCCCCAGCATTTT. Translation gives CASSLSGGYSNQPQHF.

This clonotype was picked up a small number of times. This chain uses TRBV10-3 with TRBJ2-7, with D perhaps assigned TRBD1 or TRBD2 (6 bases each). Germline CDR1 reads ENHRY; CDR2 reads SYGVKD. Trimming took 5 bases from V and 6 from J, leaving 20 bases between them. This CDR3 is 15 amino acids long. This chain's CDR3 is CAISKGGLATGEQYF. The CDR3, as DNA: TGTGCCATCAGTAAGGGGGGCTTGGCAACAGGCGAGCAGTACTTC.